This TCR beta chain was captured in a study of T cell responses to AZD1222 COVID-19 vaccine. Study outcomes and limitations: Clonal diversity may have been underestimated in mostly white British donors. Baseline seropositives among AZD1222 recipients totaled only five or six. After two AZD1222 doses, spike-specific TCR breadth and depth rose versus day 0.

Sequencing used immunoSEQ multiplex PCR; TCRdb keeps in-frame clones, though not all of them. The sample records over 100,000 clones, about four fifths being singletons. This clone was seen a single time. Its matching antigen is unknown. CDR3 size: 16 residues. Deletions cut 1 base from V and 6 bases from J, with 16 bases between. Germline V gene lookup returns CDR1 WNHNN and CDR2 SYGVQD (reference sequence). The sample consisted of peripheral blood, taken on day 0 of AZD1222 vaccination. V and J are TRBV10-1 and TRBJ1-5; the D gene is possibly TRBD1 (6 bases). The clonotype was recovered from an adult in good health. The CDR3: CASSELSRQVCQPQHF. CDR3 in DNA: TGCGCCAGCAGTGAGTTATCTCGACAGGTATGTCAGCCCCAGCATTTT.